Listed here are 11 T cell receptor beta chains from one sample, sequenced in a study of regulatory T cells in long-lasting Graves disease. Construction of TCR beta libraries relied on iRepertoire HTBI primers and on Arm-PCR targeting CDR3 regions. Each CDR3 protein is one row after TCRdb ran MiXCR on the multiplex PCR reads. The sample has about 620,000 distinct CDR3 sequences; less than 20% are singletons. Time point: newly diagnosed GD, antithyroid drugs for less than 3 months. The TCR library was prepared using RNA isolated from PBMCs. This sample also appeared in a second study, on T cells in Graves' hyperthyroidism and ophthalmopathy.

This material consisted of peripheral blood mononuclear cells (PBMCs), taken at new diagnosis, from a patient treated with antithyroid drugs. Every receptor here comes from a woman aged 25-40 years with Graves disease.

The chain uses TRBV20-1 and TRBJ2-3; D call uncertain. The CDR3 is made up of 13 amino acids. V gave up 3 bases and J gave up 1 base, with 8 bases separating them. Germline assignment: CDR1 DFQATT and CDR2 SNEGSKA (reference sequence). For the CDR3, the DNA is TGCAGTGCTAGCACCCAACGCACAGATACGCAGTATTTT. Its translation: CSASTQRTDTQYF.

This clonotype was observed a handful of times. The genes are TRBV2 and TRBJ2-7; 7 bases line up with TRBD1. This CDR3 is 15 amino acids long. The germline V gene encodes CDR1 SNHLY and CDR2 FYNNEI. Losses at the gene ends were 6 bases for V and 2 bases for J; bases not matched to a gene: 10. The CDR3 sequence is CASRGQTASTYEQYF. The CDR3 bases are TGTGCCAGCAGGGGACAGACTGCCTCTACCTACGAGCAGTACTTC.

There are a few counts of this clonotype. The J gene is TRBJ2-2, the V gene TRBV29-1; D perhaps matches TRBD1 (6 bases). This CDR3 is built from 13 residues. Deletions cut 7 bases from V and 6 bases from J, with 15 bases between. In germline, CDR1 is SQVTM, CDR2 ANQGSEA. The CDR3, as DNA: TGCAGCGGATTAGTACAGGGCGCCGGGGAGCTGTTTTTT. It yields the protein CSGLVQGAGELFF.

The genes are TRBV18 and TRBJ2-2; D possibly corresponds to TRBD2 (5 bases). Per germline, CDR1 KGHSH and CDR2 LQKENI. Between the trimmed V and J ends, which lost 3 bases and 1 base, there was a span of 12 bases. The CDR3 is 16 residues long. DNA for the CDR3: TGTGCCAGCTCACCCCCGGGGAATAGGAACACCGGGGAGCTGTTTTTT. This gives the protein CASSPPGNRNTGELFF.

This clonotype was seen more than once but under ten times. The J gene is TRBJ1-2, the V gene TRBV24-1; the D gene is possibly TRBD1 (6 bases). The germline CDR1 and CDR2 sequences are KGHDR and SFDVKD. Trimming pared 0 bases from V and 2 bases from J, leaving 21 bases between. This CDR3 spans 19 amino acids. CDR3 residues: CATSDLQEDSLLTNYGYTF. CDR3 nucleotide sequence: TGTGCCACCAGTGATTTGCAGGAGGACAGCCTCCTAACCAACTATGGCTACACCTTC.

This clonotype was picked up many times. V and J are TRBV28 and TRBJ1-4; a possible D gene is TRBD1 (5 bases). Trimming took 5 bases from V and 8 from J, leaving 18 bases between them. CDR3 length: 15 amino acids. Germline V lookup: CDR1 MDHEN, CDR2 SYDVKM. DNA for the CDR3: TGTGCCAGCAGTCCGATACAGGCCTTTCGGGAAAAACTGTTTTTT. This sequence encodes CASSPIQAFREKLFF.

This chain joins TRBV7-2 and TRBJ1-1, with 9 bases that match TRBD1. CDR3 size: 13 residues. CDR1 is SGHTA, CDR2 FQGNSA, per germline. V gave up 9 bases and J gave up 5 bases; unmatched junction bases: 7. CDR3 amino acids: CASGGQGYTEAFF. The CDR3 DNA is TGTGCCAGTGGGGGACAGGGTTATACTGAAGCTTTCTTT.

This clonotype was found once. This could be a read error, since a much larger clone is one nucleotide away. V gene TRBV28 combines with J gene TRBJ2-2; 9 bases fit TRBD2. CDR1 is MDHEN, CDR2 SYDVKM, per germline. The CDR3 runs 16 residues. Trimming at V came to 7 bases and at J to 7 bases, leaving 13 bases not matched to a gene. CDR3 coding DNA: TGTGCCAGCAACCACGGGGCGGGAGGGCCGGACGGGGAGCTGTTTTTT. This sequence encodes CASNHGAGGPDGELFF.

The chain has TRBV19 and TRBJ1-6; a possible D gene is TRBD1 (5 bases). The CDR3 covers 14 residues. The V end lost 8 bases, the J end lost 8 bases, and 16 bases lay between the germline ends. Per germline, CDR1 LNHDA and CDR2 SQIVND (reference sequence). The CDR3 nucleotides are TGTGCCAGTCTGTCGACAGTGTGGGATTCACCCCTCCACTTT. It yields the protein CASLSTVWDSPLHF. The full variable domain, with the rest looked up from reference TRBV19 and TRBJ1-6, is DGGITQSPKYLFRKEGQNVTLSCEQNLNHDAMYWYRQDPGQGLRLIYYSQIVNDFQKGDIAEGYSVSREKKESFPLTVTSAQKNPTAFYLCASLSTVWDSPLHFGNGTRLTVT.

In its sample, this clonotype was seen many times. This chain connects TRBV28 to TRBJ1-2; D ambiguous. This CDR3 is 12 amino acids long. The V end was cut by 5 bases, the J end by 4 bases, with 8 bases between. From germline, CDR1 is MDHEN and CDR2 SYDVKM. The CDR3 DNA sequence: TGTGCCAGCAGTCCTGCTTTCTATGGCTACACCTTC. This sequence encodes CASSPAFYGYTF.

This chain links TRBV25-1 with TRBJ2-1; TRBD2 agrees at 8 bases. This CDR3 is 15 amino acids long. V gave up 4 bases and J gave up 5 bases; unmatched junction bases: 7. The germline CDR1 and CDR2 sequences are MGHDK and SYGVNS. CDR3 sequence: CASSGRSGSNNEQFF. CDR3 nucleotides: TGTGCCAGCAGTGGTCGGAGCGGGAGTAACAATGAGCAGTTCTTC.